The rows below give T cell receptor beta chains drawn from one sample of a study of CD8 T cells in acute hepatitis C reinfection. Method: immunoSEQ multiplex PCR; TCRdb's copy keeps in-frame clones and lacks some. The table shows about 38,000 clones, with 80% to 90% occurring only once. Sequenced: naive CD8+ T cells from PBMCs. These TCRs come from a man in his thirties or forties with chronic hepatitis C. CDR3s include the opening cysteine and the closing phenylalanine or tryptophan. D genes are given only for firm matches. Clone size is shown for a subset of rows, as once, few, many or a class of expanded clone.

abundance: few
j_gene: TRBJ1-2
d_gene: TRBD1
v_gene: TRBV27
CDR3nt: TGTGCCAGCAGTCCCCGGGGCAGGGGGCACGGCTACACCTTC
CDR3aa: CASSPRGRGHGYTF

abundance: few
j_gene: TRBJ1-5
d_gene: -
v_gene: TRBV19
CDR3nt: TGTGCCACCAGCGAGGGTATCCAGCCCCAGCATTTT
CDR3aa: CATSEGIQPQHF

abundance: -
j_gene: TRBJ2-6
d_gene: -
v_gene: TRBV28
CDR3nt: TGTGCCAGCAGTGGAGACTCTGGGGCCAACGTCCTGACTTTC
CDR3aa: CASSGDSGANVLTF

abundance: -
j_gene: TRBJ2-7
d_gene: -
v_gene: TRBV6-6
CDR3nt: TGTGCCAGCAGTTACTTGGGGGGCTCCTACGAGCAGTACTTC
CDR3aa: CASSYLGGSYEQYF

abundance: -
j_gene: TRBJ2-3
d_gene: -
v_gene: TRBV29-1
CDR3nt: TGCAGCGTTGTATGGGGCAGGGGCACAGATACGCAGTATTTT
CDR3aa: CSVVWGRGTDTQYF

abundance: -
j_gene: TRBJ2-7
d_gene: -
v_gene: TRBV10-3
CDR3nt: TGTGCCATCTCAAAAGGGGACCCGTACGAGCAGTACTTC
CDR3aa: CAISKGDPYEQYF

abundance: -
j_gene: TRBJ2-1
d_gene: -
v_gene: TRBV2
CDR3nt: TGTGCCAGCAGCCCCGAGTTGAATGAGCAGTTCTTC
CDR3aa: CASSPELNEQFF

abundance: -
j_gene: TRBJ1-1
d_gene: TRBD1
v_gene: TRBV7-9
CDR3nt: TGTGCCAGCAGCTTTGGACAGGGTATTACGGAAGCTTTCTTT
CDR3aa: CASSFGQGITEAFF

abundance: -
j_gene: TRBJ1-2
d_gene: -
v_gene: TRBV27
CDR3nt: TGTGCCAGCAGTCCTCTGGGGGACATCACTCAACGGGGTGGCTACACCTTC
CDR3aa: CASSPLGDITQRGGYTF

abundance: -
j_gene: TRBJ2-1
d_gene: -
v_gene: TRBV7-6
CDR3nt: TGTGCCAGCAGCCTGAGGGACACCTACAATGAGCAGTTCTTC
CDR3aa: CASSLRDTYNEQFF

abundance: -
j_gene: TRBJ2-3
d_gene: TRBD1
v_gene: TRBV23-1
CDR3nt: TGCGCCAGCAGTCACCCCAAGGGGGCGCATAGCACAGATACGCAGTATTTT
CDR3aa: CASSHPKGAHSTDTQYF

abundance: -
j_gene: TRBJ2-7
d_gene: -
v_gene: TRBV4-3
CDR3nt: TGCGCCAGCAGCCAAGAGGAGGGGAGCTACGAGCAGTACTTC
CDR3aa: CASSQEEGSYEQYF

abundance: -
j_gene: TRBJ1-1
d_gene: -
v_gene: TRBV19
CDR3nt: TGTGCCACCACCCAGGGATATACTGAAGCTTTCTTT
CDR3aa: CATTQGYTEAFF

abundance: few
j_gene: TRBJ2-7
d_gene: TRBD2
v_gene: TRBV27
CDR3nt: TGTGCCAGCAGACCTGAAGGACTAGCGTTCTACGAGCAGTACTTC
CDR3aa: CASRPEGLAFYEQYF

abundance: -
j_gene: TRBJ2-2
d_gene: -
v_gene: TRBV27
CDR3nt: TGTGCCGTTGGGGACACCGGGGAGCTGTTTTTT
CDR3aa: CAVGDTGELFF

abundance: -
j_gene: TRBJ2-2
d_gene: -
v_gene: TRBV7-3
CDR3nt: TGTGCCAGCAGCTTCTACGCCGGGGAGCTGTTTTTT
CDR3aa: CASSFYAGELFF

abundance: -
j_gene: TRBJ2-7
d_gene: TRBD1
v_gene: TRBV29-1
CDR3nt: TGCAGCGTTAACGACAGGGAAAGCTCCTACGAGCAGTACTTC
CDR3aa: CSVNDRESSYEQYF

abundance: -
j_gene: TRBJ2-5
d_gene: -
v_gene: TRBV29-1
CDR3nt: TGCAGCGTCCCCGTAGTCCGGCAAGAGACCCAGTACTTC
CDR3aa: CSVPVVRQETQYF

abundance: -
j_gene: TRBJ2-7
d_gene: -
v_gene: TRBV7-9
CDR3nt: TGTGCCAGCAGCTTCGGTGGGGCGGGACCCCCGTCCTACGAGCAGTACTTC
CDR3aa: CASSFGGAGPPSYEQYF

abundance: -
j_gene: TRBJ2-1
d_gene: TRBD1
v_gene: TRBV30
CDR3nt: TGTGCCTGTCTGGGACAGGGAGGAAATGAGCAGTTCTTC
CDR3aa: CACLGQGGNEQFF

abundance: -
j_gene: TRBJ2-1
d_gene: -
v_gene: TRBV11-2
CDR3nt: TGTGCCAGCAGCTTAGTAGGGGGGCAACAGGTTTTTATTCTAAGCGAGCAGTTCTTC
CDR3aa: CASSLVGGQQVFILSEQFF

abundance: -
j_gene: TRBJ1-1
d_gene: -
v_gene: TRBV7-3
CDR3nt: TGTGCCAGCAGTCCACTTGGGGCCAGCGAAGCTTTCTTT
CDR3aa: CASSPLGASEAFF

abundance: -
j_gene: TRBJ1-2
d_gene: -
v_gene: TRBV14
CDR3nt: TGTGCCAGCAGCCCTGGACAGTTTTATGGCTACACCTTC
CDR3aa: CASSPGQFYGYTF

abundance: once
j_gene: TRBJ2-1
d_gene: TRBD1
v_gene: TRBV18
CDR3nt: TGTGCCAGCTCACCAGTGCAGGGGGACAGGGACAATGAGCAGTTCTTC
CDR3aa: CASSPVQGDRDNEQFF

abundance: -
j_gene: TRBJ2-2
d_gene: TRBD2
v_gene: TRBV4-1
CDR3nt: TGCGCCAGCAGCCACTCTAGCGGGAGGGAAACCGGGGAGCTGTTTTTT
CDR3aa: CASSHSSGRETGELFF

abundance: few
j_gene: TRBJ1-1
d_gene: TRBD1
v_gene: TRBV30
CDR3nt: TGTGCCTGGAGTCCCGACAGGGGGAGTTTCCCGGCTTTCTTT
CDR3aa: CAWSPDRGSFPAFF

abundance: -
j_gene: TRBJ2-3
d_gene: TRBD1
v_gene: TRBV4-3
CDR3nt: TGCGCCAGCAGCCAAGTAAGCGAGGGGGCCTCGTTAGATACGCAGTATTTT
CDR3aa: CASSQVSEGASLDTQYF

abundance: -
j_gene: TRBJ2-6
d_gene: -
v_gene: TRBV29-1
CDR3nt: TGCAGCGTTGATTCTGGGGCCAACGTCCTGACTTTC
CDR3aa: CSVDSGANVLTF

abundance: -
j_gene: TRBJ2-1
d_gene: -
v_gene: TRBV6-5
CDR3nt: TGTGCCAGCAGAACTAGCAACAATGAGCAGTTCTTC
CDR3aa: CASRTSNNEQFF

abundance: -
j_gene: TRBJ1-2
d_gene: -
v_gene: TRBV6-1
CDR3nt: TGTGCCAGCTTGACGGGAGGGAGCTATGGCTACACCTTC
CDR3aa: CASLTGGSYGYTF

abundance: -
j_gene: TRBJ1-1
d_gene: -
v_gene: TRBV13
CDR3nt: TGTGCCAGCAGCGGACCAGGGGCCCGGAGCACTGAAGCTTTCTTT
CDR3aa: CASSGPGARSTEAFF

abundance: -
j_gene: TRBJ2-1
d_gene: TRBD1
v_gene: TRBV5-1
CDR3nt: TGCGCCAGCAGCGGCCGGACAGGGGGGTCCTACAATGAGCAGTTCTTC
CDR3aa: CASSGRTGGSYNEQFF

abundance: -
j_gene: TRBJ1-4
d_gene: -
v_gene: TRBV27
CDR3nt: TGTGCCAGCAGTGCATGGACAGCCAAGGCTAATGAAAAACTGTTTTTT
CDR3aa: CASSAWTAKANEKLFF

abundance: -
j_gene: TRBJ2-7
d_gene: -
v_gene: TRBV14
CDR3nt: TGTGCCAGCAGCCAACAGACACCTTACTACGAGCAGTACTTC
CDR3aa: CASSQQTPYYEQYF

abundance: -
j_gene: TRBJ1-5
d_gene: -
v_gene: TRBV7-9
CDR3nt: TGTGCCAGCAGCCCCATAAGCAATCAGCCCCAGCATTTT
CDR3aa: CASSPISNQPQHF

abundance: -
j_gene: TRBJ2-1
d_gene: -
v_gene: TRBV9
CDR3nt: TGTGCCAGCAGCGTAGGGAGGAGCTCCTACAATGAGCAGTTCTTC
CDR3aa: CASSVGRSSYNEQFF

abundance: -
j_gene: TRBJ2-7
d_gene: -
v_gene: TRBV6-1
CDR3nt: TGTGCCAGCAGTGATTTCGGCCACATCTACGAGCAGTACTTC
CDR3aa: CASSDFGHIYEQYF

abundance: -
j_gene: TRBJ2-5
d_gene: TRBD2
v_gene: TRBV7-2
CDR3nt: TGTGCCAGCAGCTTACCCCTGAGCGGGGGCCTTGGGGAGACCCAGTACTTC
CDR3aa: CASSLPLSGGLGETQYF

abundance: -
j_gene: TRBJ2-4
d_gene: TRBD2
v_gene: TRBV30
CDR3nt: TGTGCCTGGAGTGTTAGCGGGAACATTCAGTACTTC
CDR3aa: CAWSVSGNIQYF

abundance: -
j_gene: TRBJ1-2
d_gene: -
v_gene: TRBV27
CDR3nt: TGTGCCAGCAGGACTGGATATGGCTACACCTTC
CDR3aa: CASRTGYGYTF

abundance: -
j_gene: TRBJ2-2
d_gene: TRBD2
v_gene: TRBV15
CDR3nt: TGTGCCACTAGCAGCCCTTACCCGGGACTAGCGGGAGTTAGATTGTACACCGGGGAGCTGTTTTTT
CDR3aa: CATSSPYPGLAGVRLYTGELFF

abundance: -
j_gene: TRBJ2-7
d_gene: TRBD1
v_gene: TRBV7-3
CDR3nt: TGTGCCAGCAGCAGGACAGGGAACGTCCACGAGCAGTACTTC
CDR3aa: CASSRTGNVHEQYF

abundance: -
j_gene: TRBJ2-1
d_gene: -
v_gene: TRBV4-2
CDR3nt: TGTGCCAGCAGCCAAGGGTCCACAAGCTCCTACAATGAGCAGTTCTTC
CDR3aa: CASSQGSTSSYNEQFF

abundance: -
j_gene: TRBJ2-7
d_gene: -
v_gene: TRBV19
CDR3nt: TGTGCCAGTAGTACGGGGGACTCCTACGAGCAGTACTTC
CDR3aa: CASSTGDSYEQYF

abundance: -
j_gene: TRBJ2-1
d_gene: -
v_gene: TRBV2
CDR3nt: TGTGCCAGCAGTGGATTGAGATACAATGAGCAGTTCTTC
CDR3aa: CASSGLRYNEQFF

abundance: once
j_gene: TRBJ2-7
d_gene: -
v_gene: TRBV21-1
CDR3nt: TGTGCCAGCAGCAAAAACAGGGGGAAAGTTCCCCTGCCGAACTACGAGCAGTACTTC
CDR3aa: CASSKNRGKVPLPNYEQYF

abundance: once
j_gene: TRBJ2-1
d_gene: -
v_gene: TRBV11-2
CDR3nt: TGTGCCAGCAGCACGTATGAGCAGTTCTTC
CDR3aa: CASSTYEQFF

abundance: -
j_gene: TRBJ2-7
d_gene: -
v_gene: TRBV4-1
CDR3nt: TGCGCCAGCAGCCAAGTTAACGCAGCCTACGAGCAGTACTTC
CDR3aa: CASSQVNAAYEQYF

abundance: -
j_gene: TRBJ2-1
d_gene: -
v_gene: TRBV10-2
CDR3nt: TGCGCCTGGCTGGACAAGAGCTCCTACAATGAGCAGTTCTTC
CDR3aa: CAWLDKSSYNEQFF

abundance: -
j_gene: TRBJ1-2
d_gene: TRBD1
v_gene: TRBV27
CDR3nt: TGTGCCAGCAGTTCTGACCGGGACAGGGGGCGTTCAGCTAACTATGGCTACACCTTC
CDR3aa: CASSSDRDRGRSANYGYTF

abundance: -
j_gene: TRBJ2-1
d_gene: TRBD2
v_gene: TRBV13
CDR3nt: TGTGCCAGCAGCCATACGGGCCGGTTGACTAGCGGGAGGTCAAACAATGAGCAGTTCTTC
CDR3aa: CASSHTGRLTSGRSNNEQFF

abundance: -
j_gene: TRBJ1-2
d_gene: -
v_gene: TRBV19
CDR3nt: TGTGCCAGTAGTTTCGGGACCGGAGGCTATGGCTACACCTTC
CDR3aa: CASSFGTGGYGYTF

abundance: -
j_gene: TRBJ2-2
d_gene: -
v_gene: TRBV11-3
CDR3nt: TGTGCCAGCAGCTTAGGGGGATACGGGGAGCTGTTTTTT
CDR3aa: CASSLGGYGELFF

abundance: -
j_gene: TRBJ1-5
d_gene: TRBD1
v_gene: TRBV7-3
CDR3nt: TGTGCCAGCAGCTCCGGGACAGACTATCATCAGCCCCAGCATTTT
CDR3aa: CASSSGTDYHQPQHF

abundance: -
j_gene: TRBJ1-1
d_gene: TRBD1
v_gene: TRBV29-1
CDR3nt: TGCAGCGTGGACACAGGGGGAAACACTGAAGCTTTCTTT
CDR3aa: CSVDTGGNTEAFF